This passage covers 19 T cell receptor beta chains from one sample sequenced in a study of blood T cells in healthy people across ages. The authors ran a second PCR of 7 to 11 cycles using a sample-barcoded 5' primer and a J-beta primer mix. TCRdb ran MiXCR on the 5' RACE reads and lists one entry per CDR3 protein. The data contain roughly 1.9 million distinct CDR3 sequences, approximately 40% of them seen just once; the ten biggest clones take up approximately 22%. The specimen was blood. The receptor source for this set is a human donor in good health.

V is TRBV12-3 or TRBV12-4 and J is TRBJ1-2; TRBD1 might be the D (5 bases). V gave up 5 bases and J gave up 10 bases, with 23 bases separating them. This CDR3 contains 15 residues. CDR3 region: CASSLIAGTGDDYTF. CDR3 nucleotide sequence: TGTGCCAGCAGTCTTATCGCCGGGACGGGTGATGACTACACCTTC.

V gene TRBV12-3 or TRBV12-4 combines with J gene TRBJ2-5; 7 bases align to TRBD2. This CDR3 is built from 16 residues. V was clipped by 5 bases and J by 5 bases; unmatched bases: 14. The CDR3 DNA is TGTGCCAGCAGTCCCCCGTTACTAGCGATTGGGGAGACCCAGTACTTC. Translation: CASSPPLLAIGETQYF.

V is TRBV6-6 and J is TRBJ2-1; D is perhaps TRBD1 or TRBD2 (5 bases each). Germline V CDR1 and CDR2: MNHNY, SVGAGI (reference sequence). The CDR3 consists of 12 residues. V shed 8 bases and J shed 6 bases, with 11 bases lying between them. Here the CDR3 reads CASLGALNEQFF. CDR3 nucleotide sequence: TGTGCCAGCCTCGGGGCGCTCAATGAGCAGTTCTTC.

The gene calls are TRBV4-3 and TRBJ2-7; D call uncertain. CDR3 length: 14 residues. V shed 4 bases and J shed 3 bases, with 13 bases lying between them. Germline CDR1 reads LGHNA; CDR2 reads YSLEER. CDR3 sequence: CASSPARKDYEQYF. CDR3 DNA: TGCGCCAGCAGCCCCGCTAGGAAAGACTACGAGCAGTACTTC.

The V call is TRBV7-2, the J call TRBJ1-2; D possibly corresponds to TRBD1 (5 bases). Trimming left V 6 bases short and J 7 bases short, with 30 bases between. The CDR3 covers 18 residues. The germline V gene has CDR1 SGHTA and CDR2 FQGNSA. The DNA of the CDR3 is TGTGCCAGCAGTATAATTCCCGGGGGAGATTGGGGTATGGGTGGCTACACCTTC. It translates to CASSIIPGGDWGMGGYTF.

The genes are TRBV6-5 and TRBJ1-2; TRBD1 is a possible D gene (6 bases). Germline V lookup: CDR1 MNHEY, CDR2 SVGAGI. This CDR3 has 16 residues. V was clipped by 5 bases and J by 4 bases, with 20 bases between them. The CDR3: CASSLTWTARPYGYTF. The DNA of the CDR3 is TGTGCCAGCAGTCTAACCTGGACAGCTAGACCCTATGGCTACACCTTC.

The V call is TRBV10-3, the J call TRBJ1-2; 9 bases line up with TRBD1. V was clipped by 8 bases and J by 3 bases; unmatched bases: 10. This CDR3 region has 15 residues. Germline loops: CDR1 ENHRY, CDR2 SYGVKD. CDR3 sequence (DNA): TGTGCCATCGGGGGTTACAGGGGGCCTGACTATGGCTACACCTTC. Translation: CAIGGYRGPDYGYTF.

The chain links TRBV7-2 to TRBJ2-1; 9 bases map to TRBD2. The CDR3 is 16 residues long. In germline, CDR1 is SGHTA, CDR2 FQGNSA. Germline trimming cut 0 bases from V and 9 bases from J; bases unmatched to any gene: 9. The CDR3: CASSLAPSGGRTEQFF. The CDR3 DNA is TGTGCCAGCAGCTTAGCGCCAAGCGGGGGGCGCACTGAGCAGTTCTTC. The full variable domain, its missing parts supplied by reference TRBV7-2 and TRBJ2-1, is GAGVSQSPSNKVTEKGKDVELRCDPISGHTALYWYRQSLGQGLEFLIYFQGNSAPDKSGLPSDRFSAERTGGSVSTLTIQRTQQEDSAVYLCASSLAPSGGRTEQFFGPGTRLTVL.

The V and J genes are TRBV2 and TRBJ2-7, with TRBD1 identical over 9 bases. The CDR3 runs 14 residues. J gave up 2 bases and V 7 bases, and 6 bases lay outside the gene matches. Germline loops: CDR1 SNHLY, CDR2 FYNNEI. The CDR3 spells CASNSGTGTYEQYF. The CDR3 nucleotides are TGTGCCAGCAATTCCGGGACAGGGACCTACGAGCAGTACTTC. The complete variable domain, with remaining parts taken from reference TRBV2 and TRBJ2-7, reads EPEVTQTPSHQVTQMGQEVILRCVPISNHLYFYWYRQILGQKVEFLVSFYNNEISEKSEIFDDQFSVERPDGSNFTLKIRSTKLEDSAMYFCASNSGTGTYEQYFGPGTRLTVT.

This clonotype appeared a few times. The CDR3 loop reads CASSLQVAPNSPLHF. CDR3 DNA: TGTGCCAGCAGCTTACAAGTGGCCCCGAATTCACCCCTCCACTTT. This sequence joins TRBV11-1 and TRBJ1-6; D remains ambiguous. V gave up 2 bases and J gave up 7 bases, with 12 bases separating them. This CDR3 has 15 residues. Germline assignment: CDR1 SGHAT and CDR2 FQDESV (reference sequence).

Of note for this clonotype: No conserved phenylalanine or tryptophan is present at the end of the CDR3, so a read error is the likely explanation. The CDR3 loop is CASSPRGLAQETQYC. CDR3 coding DNA: TGTGCCAGCTCACCACGGGGACTCGCTCAAGAGACCCAGTACTGC. This sequence joins TRBV18 and TRBJ2-5, with TRBD2 as a possible D gene (6 bases). The CDR3 extends over 15 amino acids. V was shortened by 1 base and J by 2 bases, with 11 bases between the two germline ends. The germline CDR1 and CDR2 sequences are KGHSH and LQKENI.

J is TRBJ1-2 and V is TRBV21-1; the table's D call, TRBD1, has no DNA check behind it. TRBV21-1 is an annotated pseudogene. This CDR3 has 14 residues. CDR3 sequence (DNA): TGTGCCAGCAGCATCCTCGGGACAGCCTATGGCTACACCTTC. This gives the protein CASSILGTAYGYTF.

This chain joins TRBV6-5 and TRBJ2-1; D uncertain. The CDR3 is 13 residues long. V lost 10 bases and J lost 6, with 16 bases in between. Per the germline V gene, CDR1 is MNHEY and CDR2 is SVGAGI. The CDR3 loop is CATSPGRFNEQFF. CDR3 nucleotide sequence: TGTGCCACCTCACCCGGCAGGTTCAATGAGCAGTTCTTC.

This sequence joins TRBV7-2 and TRBJ2-7; D is possibly TRBD1 (7 bases). Germline V gene sequence: CDR1 SGHTA, CDR2 FQGNSA. The V end was cut by 2 bases, the J end by 6 bases, with 14 bases between. The CDR3 is 14 residues long. The CDR3 sequence is CASSLFAQGGEQYF. The CDR3 coding sequence is TGTGCCAGCAGCTTATTTGCCCAGGGGGGCGAGCAGTACTTC.

As to this clonotype: Given a much more abundant clone one base away, this may be a read error. The chain has TRBV5-5 and TRBJ2-3, with D perhaps being TRBD1 or TRBD2 (5 bases each). This CDR3 contains 14 residues. Germline V CDR1 and CDR2: SGHKS, YYEKEE (reference sequence). CDR3 coding DNA: TGTGCCAGCAGCGCCGGGGACCCCACAGATATGCAGTATTTT. Translation: CASSAGDPTDMQYF.

This clonotype was seen more than once but under ten times. The chain links TRBV13 to TRBJ2-1; D is unclear. Germline V lookup: CDR1 PRHDT, CDR2 FYEKMQ (reference sequence). The CDR3 contains 13 residues. Trimming pared 3 bases from V and 9 bases from J, leaving 12 bases between. CDR3 residues: CASSLYSPSEQFF. CDR3 DNA: TGTGCCAGCAGCTTGTATTCCCCAAGTGAGCAGTTCTTC.

J is TRBJ2-4 and V is TRBV5-1; D uncertain. Germline lookup yields CDR1 SGHRS and CDR2 YFSETQ. The CDR3 runs 13 residues. V was cut by 4 bases and J by 6 bases, with 11 bases left in between. CDR3 region: CASSLQLSNIQYF. CDR3 bases: TGCGCCAGCAGCCTCCAACTTTCAAACATTCAGTACTTC.

This clonotype showed up just a few times. The chain employs TRBV29-1 and TRBJ1-3; a weak D match, TRBD1 (5 bases). Trimming stripped 6 bases from V and 0 bases from J, with 6 bases between. This CDR3 is 12 amino acids long. The germline CDR1 and CDR2 sequences are SQVTM and ANQGSEA. The CDR3 reads CSVGDSGNTIYF. The CDR3 DNA is TGCAGCGTGGGGGACTCTGGAAACACCATATATTTT.

The CDR3: CASSLSGGGTFNEQFF. DNA for the CDR3: TGTGCCAGCAGTTTATCGGGCGGGGGGACTTTCAATGAGCAGTTCTTC. V gene TRBV12-3 or TRBV12-4 combines with J gene TRBJ2-1, with 8 nucleotides matching TRBD2. Unmatched junction bases numbered 9, after V lost 2 bases and J lost 6 bases. The CDR3 covers 16 residues.